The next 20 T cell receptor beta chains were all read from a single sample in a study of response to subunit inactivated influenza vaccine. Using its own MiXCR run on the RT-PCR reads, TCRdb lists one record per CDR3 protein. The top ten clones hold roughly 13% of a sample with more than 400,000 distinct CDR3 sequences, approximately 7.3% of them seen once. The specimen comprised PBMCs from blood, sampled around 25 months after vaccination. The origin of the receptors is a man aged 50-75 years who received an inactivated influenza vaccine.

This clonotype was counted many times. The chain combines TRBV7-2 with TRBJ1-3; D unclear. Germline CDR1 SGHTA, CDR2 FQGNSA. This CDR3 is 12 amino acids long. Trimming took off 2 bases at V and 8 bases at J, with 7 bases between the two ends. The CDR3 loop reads CASSLWGDTIYF. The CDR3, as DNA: TGTGCCAGCAGCTTATGGGGAGACACCATATATTTT.

The CDR3 DNA is TGTGCCAGCTCACCCGGGACAGGGGACCACGAGCAGTACTTC. It codes for CASSPGTGDHEQYF. The chain uses TRBV18 and TRBJ2-7; 10 bases are a match to TRBD1. The CDR3 runs 14 residues. Germline CDR1 KGHSH, CDR2 LQKENI. V was pared by 3 bases and J by 5 bases, with 4 bases of the junction left unmatched.

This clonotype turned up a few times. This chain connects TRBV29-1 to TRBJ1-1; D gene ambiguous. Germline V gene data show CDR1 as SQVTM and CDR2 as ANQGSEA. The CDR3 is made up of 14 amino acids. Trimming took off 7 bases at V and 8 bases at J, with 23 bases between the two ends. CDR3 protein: CSAFPLFQRSEAFF. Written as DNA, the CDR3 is TGCAGCGCTTTTCCCCTGTTTCAGAGATCGGAAGCTTTCTTT. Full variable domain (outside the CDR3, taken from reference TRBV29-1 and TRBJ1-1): SAVISQKPSRDICQRGTSLTIQCQVDSQVTMMFWYRQQPGQSLTLIATANQGSEATYESGFVIDKFPISRPNLTFSTLTVSNMSPEDSSIYLCSAFPLFQRSEAFFGQGTRLTVV.

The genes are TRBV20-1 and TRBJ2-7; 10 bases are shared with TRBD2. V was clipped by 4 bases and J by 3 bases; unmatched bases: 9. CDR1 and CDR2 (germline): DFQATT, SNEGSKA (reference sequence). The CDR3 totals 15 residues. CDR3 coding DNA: TGCAGTGCTAAAAGCGCTAGCGGGAGTAACTACGAGCAGTACTTC. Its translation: CSAKSASGSNYEQYF.

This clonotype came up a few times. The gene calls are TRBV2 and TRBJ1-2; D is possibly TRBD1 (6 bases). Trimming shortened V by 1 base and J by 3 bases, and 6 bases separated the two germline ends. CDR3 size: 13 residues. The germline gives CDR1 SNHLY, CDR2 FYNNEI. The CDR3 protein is CASSEDRDYGYTF. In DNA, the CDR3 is TGTGCCAGCAGTGAAGACAGGGACTATGGCTACACCTTC.

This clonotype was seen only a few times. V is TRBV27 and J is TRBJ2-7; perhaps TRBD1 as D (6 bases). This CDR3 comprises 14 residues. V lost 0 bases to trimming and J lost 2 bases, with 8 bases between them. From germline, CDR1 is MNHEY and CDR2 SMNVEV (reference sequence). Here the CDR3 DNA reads TGTGCCAGCAGTTTATCGTGGGGGCCCTACGAGCAGTACTTC. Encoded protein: CASSLSWGPYEQYF.

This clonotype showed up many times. CDR3 DNA sequence: TGTGCCAGCAGTCCCCCGGGGGTTGAGACCCAGTACTTC. It yields the protein CASSPPGVETQYF. J is TRBJ2-5 and V is TRBV4-2; perhaps TRBD2 as D (6 bases). Germline V CDR1 and CDR2: LGHNA, YNFKEQ. There are 13 residues in the CDR3. Trimming took off 6 bases at V and 5 bases at J, with 13 bases between the two ends.

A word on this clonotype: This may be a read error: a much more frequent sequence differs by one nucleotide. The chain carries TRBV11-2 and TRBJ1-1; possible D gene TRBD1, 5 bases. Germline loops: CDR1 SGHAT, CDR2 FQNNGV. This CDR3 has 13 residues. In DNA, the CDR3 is TGTGCCAGCAGGAGGGGCTGGGGCACTGAAACTTTCTTT. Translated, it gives CASRRGWGTETFF.

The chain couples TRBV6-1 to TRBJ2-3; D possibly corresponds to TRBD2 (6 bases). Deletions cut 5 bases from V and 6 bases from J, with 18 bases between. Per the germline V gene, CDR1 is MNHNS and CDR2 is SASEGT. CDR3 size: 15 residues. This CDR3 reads CASSPFTGETDTQYF. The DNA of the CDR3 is TGTGCCAGCAGTCCCTTTACGGGGGAGACGGATACGCAGTATTTT.

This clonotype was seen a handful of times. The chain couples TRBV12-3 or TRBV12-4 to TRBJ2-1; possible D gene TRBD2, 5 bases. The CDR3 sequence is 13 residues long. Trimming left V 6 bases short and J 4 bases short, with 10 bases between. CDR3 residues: CASRLDIYNEQFF. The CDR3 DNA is TGTGCCAGCAGACTAGATATTTACAATGAGCAGTTCTTC.

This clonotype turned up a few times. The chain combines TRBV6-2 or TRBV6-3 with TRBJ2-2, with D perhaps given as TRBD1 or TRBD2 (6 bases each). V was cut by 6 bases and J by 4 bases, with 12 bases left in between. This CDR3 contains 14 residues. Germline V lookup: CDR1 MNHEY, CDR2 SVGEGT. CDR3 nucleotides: TGTGCCAGCAGAAAGGGGGGCAGCACCGGGGAGCTGTTTTTT. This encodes CASRKGGSTGELFF.

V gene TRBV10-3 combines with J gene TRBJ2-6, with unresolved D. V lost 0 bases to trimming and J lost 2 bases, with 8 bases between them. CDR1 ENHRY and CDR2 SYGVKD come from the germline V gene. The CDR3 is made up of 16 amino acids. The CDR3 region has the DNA TGTGCCATCAGTGAGTCCGGCAGAACTGGGGCCAACGTCCTGACTTTC. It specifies CAISESGRTGANVLTF.

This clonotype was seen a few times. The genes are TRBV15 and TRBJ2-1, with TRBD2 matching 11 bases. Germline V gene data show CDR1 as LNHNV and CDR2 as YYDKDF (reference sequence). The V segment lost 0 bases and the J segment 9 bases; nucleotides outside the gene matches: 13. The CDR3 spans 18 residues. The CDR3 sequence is CATSRDFVSSGRAFEQFF. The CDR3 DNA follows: TGTGCCACCAGCAGAGATTTTGTGAGTAGCGGGAGGGCCTTTGAGCAGTTCTTC. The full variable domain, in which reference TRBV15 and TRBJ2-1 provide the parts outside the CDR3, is DAMVIQNPRYQVTQFGKPVTLSCSQTLNHNVMYWYQQKSSQAPKLLFHYYDKDFNNEADTPDNFQSRRPNTSFCFLDIRSPGLGDTAMYLCATSRDFVSSGRAFEQFFGPGTRLTVL.

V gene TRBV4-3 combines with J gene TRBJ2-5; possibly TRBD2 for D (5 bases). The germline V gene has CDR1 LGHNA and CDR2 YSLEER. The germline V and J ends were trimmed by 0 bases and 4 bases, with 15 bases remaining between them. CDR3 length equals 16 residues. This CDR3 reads CASSQDWRSSRETQYF. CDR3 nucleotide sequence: TGCGCCAGCAGCCAAGACTGGAGGTCTAGCCGAGAGACCCAGTACTTC.

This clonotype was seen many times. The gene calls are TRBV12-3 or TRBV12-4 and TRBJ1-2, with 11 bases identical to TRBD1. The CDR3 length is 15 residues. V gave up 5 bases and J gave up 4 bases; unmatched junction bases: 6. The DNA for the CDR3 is TGTGCCAGCAGTCCCGGGACAGGGGGTTCCTATGGCTACACCTTC. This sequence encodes CASSPGTGGSYGYTF.

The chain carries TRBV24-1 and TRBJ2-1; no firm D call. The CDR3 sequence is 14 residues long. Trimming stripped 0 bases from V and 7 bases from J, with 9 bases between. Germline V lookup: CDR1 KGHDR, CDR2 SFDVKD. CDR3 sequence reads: CATSDLTHRNEQFF. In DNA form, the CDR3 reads TGTGCCACCAGTGATTTGACACATCGTAATGAGCAGTTCTTC.

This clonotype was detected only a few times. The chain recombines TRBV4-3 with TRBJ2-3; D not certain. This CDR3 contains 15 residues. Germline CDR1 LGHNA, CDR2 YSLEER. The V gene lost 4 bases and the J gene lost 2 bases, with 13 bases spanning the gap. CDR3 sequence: CASSPGGTYTDTQYF. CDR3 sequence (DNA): TGCGCCAGCAGCCCCGGCGGAACATACACAGATACGCAGTATTTT.

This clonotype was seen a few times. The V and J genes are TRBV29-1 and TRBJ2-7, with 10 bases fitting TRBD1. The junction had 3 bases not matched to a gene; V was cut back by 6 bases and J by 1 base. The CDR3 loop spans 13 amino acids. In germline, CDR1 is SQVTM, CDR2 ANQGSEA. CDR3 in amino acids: CSVGDRGSYEQYF. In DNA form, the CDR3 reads TGCAGCGTCGGGGACAGGGGTTCCTACGAGCAGTACTTC.

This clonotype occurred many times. The CDR3 DNA reads TGTGCCAGCAGCTCTAGGGGGTCAGCCGTATGGTATGGCTACACCTTC. As protein: CASSSRGSAVWYGYTF. The chain joins TRBV7-2 to TRBJ1-2; perhaps TRBD1 as D (6 bases). Germline loops: CDR1 SGHTA, CDR2 FQGNSA. The CDR3 loop spans 16 amino acids. Trimming pared 4 bases from V and 5 bases from J, leaving 20 bases between.

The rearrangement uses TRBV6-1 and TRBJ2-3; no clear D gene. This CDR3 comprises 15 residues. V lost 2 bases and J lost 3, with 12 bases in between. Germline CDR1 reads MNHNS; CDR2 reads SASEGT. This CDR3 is CASSESVIQTDTQYF. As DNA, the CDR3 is TGTGCCAGCAGTGAATCAGTCATTCAAACAGATACGCAGTATTTT.